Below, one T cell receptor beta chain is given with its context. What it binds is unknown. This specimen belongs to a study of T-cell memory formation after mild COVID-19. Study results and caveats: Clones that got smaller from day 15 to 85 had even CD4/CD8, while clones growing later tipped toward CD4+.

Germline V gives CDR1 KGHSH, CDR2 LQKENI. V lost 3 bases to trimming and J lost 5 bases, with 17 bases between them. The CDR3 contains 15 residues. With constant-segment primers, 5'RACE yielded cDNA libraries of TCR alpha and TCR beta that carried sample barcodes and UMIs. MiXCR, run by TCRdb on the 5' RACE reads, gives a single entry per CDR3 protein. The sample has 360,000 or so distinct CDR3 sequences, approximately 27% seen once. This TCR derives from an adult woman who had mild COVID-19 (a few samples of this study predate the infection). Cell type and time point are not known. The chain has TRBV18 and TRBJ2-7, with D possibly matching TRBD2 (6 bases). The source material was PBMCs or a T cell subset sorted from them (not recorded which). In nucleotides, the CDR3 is TGTGCCAGCTCACCCTCGGTCAGGGAGGTCCACGAGCAGTACTTC. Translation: CASSPSVREVHEQYF.